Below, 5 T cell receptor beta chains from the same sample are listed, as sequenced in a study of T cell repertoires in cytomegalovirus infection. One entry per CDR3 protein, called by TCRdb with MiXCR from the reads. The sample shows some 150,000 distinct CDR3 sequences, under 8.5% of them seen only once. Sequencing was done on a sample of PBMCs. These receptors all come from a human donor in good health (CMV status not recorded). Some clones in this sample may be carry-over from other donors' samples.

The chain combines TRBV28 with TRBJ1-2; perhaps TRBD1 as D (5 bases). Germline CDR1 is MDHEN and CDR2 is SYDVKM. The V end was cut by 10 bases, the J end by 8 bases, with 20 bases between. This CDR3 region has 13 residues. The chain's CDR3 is CATLLGGAKGYTF. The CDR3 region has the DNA TGTGCCACCCTACTGGGAGGGGCGAAAGGCTACACCTTC.

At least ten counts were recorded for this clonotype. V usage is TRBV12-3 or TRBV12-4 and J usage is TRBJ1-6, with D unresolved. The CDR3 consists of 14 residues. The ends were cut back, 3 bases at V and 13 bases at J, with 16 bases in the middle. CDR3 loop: CASSFSRINLPLHF. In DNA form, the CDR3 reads TGTGCCAGCAGTTTCTCCAGAATTAACTTGCCCCTCCACTTT.

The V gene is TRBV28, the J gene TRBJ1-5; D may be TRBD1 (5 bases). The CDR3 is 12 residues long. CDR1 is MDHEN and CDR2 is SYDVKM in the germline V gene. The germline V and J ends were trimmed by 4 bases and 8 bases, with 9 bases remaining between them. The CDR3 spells CASSSGDKPQHF. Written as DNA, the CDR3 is TGTGCCAGCAGTTCGGGGGATAAGCCCCAGCATTTT.

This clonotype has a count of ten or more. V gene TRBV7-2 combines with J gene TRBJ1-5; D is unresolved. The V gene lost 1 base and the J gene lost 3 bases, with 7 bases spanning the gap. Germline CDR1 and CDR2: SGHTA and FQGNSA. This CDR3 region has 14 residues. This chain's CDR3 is CASSLDGINQPQHF. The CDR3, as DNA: TGTGCCAGCAGCTTAGATGGCATCAATCAGCCCCAGCATTTT.

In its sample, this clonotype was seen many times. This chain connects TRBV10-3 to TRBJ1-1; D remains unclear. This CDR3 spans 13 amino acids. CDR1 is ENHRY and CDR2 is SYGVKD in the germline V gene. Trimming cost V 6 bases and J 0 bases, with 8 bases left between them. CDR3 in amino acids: CAIRISMNTEAFF. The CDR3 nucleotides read TGTGCCATCAGGATCTCGATGAACACTGAAGCTTTCTTT.